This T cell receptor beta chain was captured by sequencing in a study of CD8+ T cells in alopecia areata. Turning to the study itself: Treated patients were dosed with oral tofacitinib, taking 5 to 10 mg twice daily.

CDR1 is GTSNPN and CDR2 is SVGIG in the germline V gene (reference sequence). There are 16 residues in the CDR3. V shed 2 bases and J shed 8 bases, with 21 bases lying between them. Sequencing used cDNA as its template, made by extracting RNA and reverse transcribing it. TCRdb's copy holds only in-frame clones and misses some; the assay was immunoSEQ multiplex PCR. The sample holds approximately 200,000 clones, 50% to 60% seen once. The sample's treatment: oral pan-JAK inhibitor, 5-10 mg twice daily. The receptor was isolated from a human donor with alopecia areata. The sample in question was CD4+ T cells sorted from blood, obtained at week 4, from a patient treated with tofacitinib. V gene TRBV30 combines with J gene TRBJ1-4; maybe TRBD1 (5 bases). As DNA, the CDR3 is TGTGCCTGGAGTCGTACCTTTTACGGGGGGAGCGAAAAACTGTTTTTT. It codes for CAWSRTFYGGSEKLFF. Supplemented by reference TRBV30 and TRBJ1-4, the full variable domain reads SQTIHQWPATLVQPVGSPLSLECTVEGTSNPNLYWYRQAAGRGLQLLFYSVGIGQISSEVPQNLSASRPQDRQFILSSKKLLLSDSGFYLCAWSRTFYGGSEKLFFGSGTQLSVL.